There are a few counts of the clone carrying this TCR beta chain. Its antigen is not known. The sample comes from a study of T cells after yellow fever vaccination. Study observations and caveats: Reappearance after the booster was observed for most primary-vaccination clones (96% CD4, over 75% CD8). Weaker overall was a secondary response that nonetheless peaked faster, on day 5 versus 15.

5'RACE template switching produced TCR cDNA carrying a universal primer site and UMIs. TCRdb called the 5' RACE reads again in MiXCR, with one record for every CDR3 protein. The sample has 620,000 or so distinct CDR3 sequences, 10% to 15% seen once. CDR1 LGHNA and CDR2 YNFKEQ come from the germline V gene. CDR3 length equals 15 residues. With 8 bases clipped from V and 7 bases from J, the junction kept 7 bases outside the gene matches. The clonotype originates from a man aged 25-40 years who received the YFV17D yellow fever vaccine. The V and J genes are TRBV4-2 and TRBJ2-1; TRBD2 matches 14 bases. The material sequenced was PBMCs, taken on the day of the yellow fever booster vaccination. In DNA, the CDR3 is TGTGCCAGCGGGTTTGGGACTAGCGGGAGAAATGAGCAGTTCTTC. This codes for CASGFGTSGRNEQFF.